This T cell receptor (beta chain) was observed in a study of cytomegalovirus exposure and HLA in healthy donors. Study-level points and caveats: Differences between HLA loci emerged in a later analysis of TCR association rates, with DRB1 most and HLA-C fewest. It was reported that TCR beta sequences correctly inferred the HLA-A and HLA-B alleles for most subjects.

This clone was recorded a few times. Its antigen is as yet unknown. Primers for the PCR totalled 60 Vbeta and 13 Jbeta. Profiled with immunoSEQ multiplex PCR; TCRdb holds only in-frame clones, not every one. This sample has 150,000 to 200,000 clones, with 62% found just once. Germline V gene data show CDR1 as SGHRS and CDR2 as YFSETQ. Trimming cost V 3 bases and J 2 bases, with 9 bases left between them. This CDR3 is built from 13 residues. Each donor's status was that of a healthy bone marrow donor. The source material was PBMCs. This receptor was obtained from a man between 35 and 55 years old in good health and CMV-seronegative. The J gene is TRBJ2-7, the V gene TRBV5-1; tentatively, D is TRBD1 (6 bases). Written as DNA, the CDR3 is TGCGCCAGCAGCTACGGGACACCCTACGAGCAGTACTTC. It yields the protein CASSYGTPYEQYF.